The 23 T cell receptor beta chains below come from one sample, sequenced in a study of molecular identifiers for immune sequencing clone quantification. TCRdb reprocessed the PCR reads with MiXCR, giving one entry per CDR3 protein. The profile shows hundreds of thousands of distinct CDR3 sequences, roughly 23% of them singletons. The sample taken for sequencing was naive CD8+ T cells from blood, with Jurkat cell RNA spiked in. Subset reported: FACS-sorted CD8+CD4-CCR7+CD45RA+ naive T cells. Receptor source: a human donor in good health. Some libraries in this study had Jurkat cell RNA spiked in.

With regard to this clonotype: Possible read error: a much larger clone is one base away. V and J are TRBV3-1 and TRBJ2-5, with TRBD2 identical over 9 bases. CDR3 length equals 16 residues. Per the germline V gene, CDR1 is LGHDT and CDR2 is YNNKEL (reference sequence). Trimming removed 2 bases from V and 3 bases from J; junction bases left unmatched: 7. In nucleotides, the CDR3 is TGTGCCAGCAGCCAACCCGGACTAGCGAGGGAAGAGACCCAGTACTTC. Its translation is CASSQPGLAREETQYF.

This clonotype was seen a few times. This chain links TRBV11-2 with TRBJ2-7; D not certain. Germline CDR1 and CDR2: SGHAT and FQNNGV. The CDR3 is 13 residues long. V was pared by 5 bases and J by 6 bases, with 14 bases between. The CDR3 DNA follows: TGTGCCAGCAGCCCCACCCTAGGCGTCGAGCAGTACTTC. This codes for CASSPTLGVEQYF.

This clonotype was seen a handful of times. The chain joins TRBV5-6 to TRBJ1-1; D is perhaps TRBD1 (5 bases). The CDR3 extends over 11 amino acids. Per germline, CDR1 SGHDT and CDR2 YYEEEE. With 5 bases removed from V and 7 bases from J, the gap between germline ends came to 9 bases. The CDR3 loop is CASRSQGEAFF. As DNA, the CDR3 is TGTGCCAGCAGGTCCCAGGGTGAAGCTTTCTTT.

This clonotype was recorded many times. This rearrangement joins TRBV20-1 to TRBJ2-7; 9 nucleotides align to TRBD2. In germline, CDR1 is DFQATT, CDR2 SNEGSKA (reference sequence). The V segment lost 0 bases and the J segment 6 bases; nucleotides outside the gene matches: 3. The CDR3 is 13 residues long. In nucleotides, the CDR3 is TGCAGTGCTAGAGAAGCGGGAGGACCCGAGCAGTACTTC. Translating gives CSAREAGGPEQYF.

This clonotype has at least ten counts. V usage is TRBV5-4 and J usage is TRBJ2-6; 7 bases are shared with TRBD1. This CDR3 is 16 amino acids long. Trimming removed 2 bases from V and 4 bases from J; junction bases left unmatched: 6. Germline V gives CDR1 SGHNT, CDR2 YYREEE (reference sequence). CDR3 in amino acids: CASSLTRGYGANVLTF. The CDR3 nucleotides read TGTGCCAGCAGCTTAACCAGGGGGTACGGGGCCAACGTCCTGACTTTC. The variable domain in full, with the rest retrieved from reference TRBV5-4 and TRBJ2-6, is ETGVTQSPTHLIKTRGQQVTLRCSSQSGHNTVSWYQQALGQGPQFIFQYYREEENGRGNFPPRFSGLQFPNYSSELNVNALELDDSALYLCASSLTRGYGANVLTFGAGSRLTVL.

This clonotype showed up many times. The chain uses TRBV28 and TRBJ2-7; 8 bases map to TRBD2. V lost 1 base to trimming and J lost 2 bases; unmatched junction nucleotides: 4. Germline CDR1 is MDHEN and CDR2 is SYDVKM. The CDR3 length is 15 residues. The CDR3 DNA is TGTGCCAGCAGTTTATTCCGGGAGGGCCCCTACGAGCAGTACTTC. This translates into CASSLFREGPYEQYF. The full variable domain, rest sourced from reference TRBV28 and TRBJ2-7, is DVKVTQSSRYLVKRTGEKVFLECVQDMDHENMFWYRQDPGLGLRLIYFSYDVKMKEKGDIPEGYSVSREKKERFSLILESASTNQTSMYLCASSLFREGPYEQYFGPGTRLTVT.

This CDR3 reads CASSHPRAVQETQYF. The CDR3, as DNA: TGTGCCAGCAGCCACCCACGGGCAGTTCAAGAGACCCAGTACTTC. The chain employs TRBV7-9 and TRBJ2-5, with D hard to call. CDR1 is SEHNR, CDR2 FQNEAQ, per germline (reference sequence). The CDR3 has 15 amino acids. The ends were cut back, 5 bases at V and 2 bases at J, with 15 bases in the middle. The full variable domain, completed using reference TRBV7-9 and TRBJ2-5, is DTGVSQNPRHKITKRGQNVTFRCDPISEHNRLYWYRQTLGQGPEFLTYFQNEAQLEKSRLLSDRFSAERPKGSFSTLEIQRTEQGDSAMYLCASSHPRAVQETQYFGPGTRLLVL.

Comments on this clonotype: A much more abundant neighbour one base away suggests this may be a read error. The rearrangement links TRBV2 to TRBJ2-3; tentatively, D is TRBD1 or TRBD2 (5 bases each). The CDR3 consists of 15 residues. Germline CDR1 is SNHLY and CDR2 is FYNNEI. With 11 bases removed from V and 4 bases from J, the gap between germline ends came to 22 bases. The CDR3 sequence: CAHGHPKGSADTQYF. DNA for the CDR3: TGTGCCCATGGACACCCCAAGGGTAGCGCAGATACGCAGTATTTT. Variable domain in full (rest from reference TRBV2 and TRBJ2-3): EPEVTQTPSHQVTQMGQEVILRCVPISNHLYFYWYRQILGQKVEFLVSFYNNEISEKSEIFDDQFSVERPDGSNFTLKIRSTKLEDSAMYFCAHGHPKGSADTQYFGPGTRLTVL.

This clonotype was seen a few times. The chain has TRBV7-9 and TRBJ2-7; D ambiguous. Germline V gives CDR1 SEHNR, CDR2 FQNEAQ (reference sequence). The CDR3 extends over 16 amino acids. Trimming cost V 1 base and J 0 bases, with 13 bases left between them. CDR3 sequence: CASSLDLGLLSYEQYF. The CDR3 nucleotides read TGTGCCAGCAGCTTAGACTTAGGCCTCCTCTCCTACGAGCAGTACTTC.

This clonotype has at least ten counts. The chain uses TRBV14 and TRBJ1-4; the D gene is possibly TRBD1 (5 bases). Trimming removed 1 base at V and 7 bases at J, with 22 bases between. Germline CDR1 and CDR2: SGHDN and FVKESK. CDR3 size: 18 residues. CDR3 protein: CASSQASSGVVGTEKLFF. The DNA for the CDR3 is TGTGCCAGCAGCCAAGCGTCGAGTGGGGTTGTCGGGACTGAAAAACTGTTTTTT. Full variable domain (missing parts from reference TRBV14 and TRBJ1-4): EAGVTQFPSHSVIEKGQTVTLRCDPISGHDNLYWYRRVMGKEIKFLLHFVKESKQDESGMPNNRFLAERTGGTYSTLKVQPAELEDSGVYFCASSQASSGVVGTEKLFFGSGTQLSVL.

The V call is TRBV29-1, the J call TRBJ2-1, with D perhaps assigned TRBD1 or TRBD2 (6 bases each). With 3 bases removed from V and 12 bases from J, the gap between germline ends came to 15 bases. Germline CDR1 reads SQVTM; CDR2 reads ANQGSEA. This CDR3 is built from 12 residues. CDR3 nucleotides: TGCAGCGTTGATTTCGGGGGCCATGCGCAGTTCTTC. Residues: CSVDFGGHAQFF.

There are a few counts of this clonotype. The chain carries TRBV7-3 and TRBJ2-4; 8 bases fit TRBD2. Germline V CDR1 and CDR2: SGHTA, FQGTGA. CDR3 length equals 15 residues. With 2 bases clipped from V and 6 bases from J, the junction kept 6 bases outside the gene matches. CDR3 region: CASSLGGGPGNIQYF. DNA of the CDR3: TGTGCCAGCAGCTTAGGCGGGGGGCCTGGAAACATTCAGTACTTC.

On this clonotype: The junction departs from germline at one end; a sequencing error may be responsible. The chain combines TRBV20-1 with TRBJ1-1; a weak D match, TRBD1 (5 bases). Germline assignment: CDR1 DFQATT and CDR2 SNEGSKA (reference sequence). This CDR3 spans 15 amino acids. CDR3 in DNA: TGCAGTGCTAGACCCCGGGACGGCCCGAACGCTGAAGCTTTCTTT. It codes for CSARPRDGPNAEAFF.

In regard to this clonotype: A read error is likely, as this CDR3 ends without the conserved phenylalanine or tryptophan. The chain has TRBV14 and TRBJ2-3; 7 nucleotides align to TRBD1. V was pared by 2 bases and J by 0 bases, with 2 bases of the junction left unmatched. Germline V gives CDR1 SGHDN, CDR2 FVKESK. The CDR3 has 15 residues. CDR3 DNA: TGTGCCAGCAGCCAAACAGGGGCGAGCACAGATACGCAGTATCTT. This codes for CASSQTGASTDTQYL.

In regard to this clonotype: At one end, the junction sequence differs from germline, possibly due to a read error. CDR3 bases: TGTGCCTGGAGTCCTCTGACGGCCTATAATTCACCCCCCCACTTT. Residues: CAWSPLTAYNSPPHF. The V call is TRBV30, the J call TRBJ1-6; no reliable D call. CDR3 length: 15 residues. Germline CDR1 and CDR2: GTSNPN and SVGIG (reference sequence).

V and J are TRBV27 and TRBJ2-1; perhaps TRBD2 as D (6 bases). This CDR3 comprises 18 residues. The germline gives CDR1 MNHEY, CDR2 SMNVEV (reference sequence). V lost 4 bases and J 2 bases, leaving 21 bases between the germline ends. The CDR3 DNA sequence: TGTGCCAGCAGTTCACCCTCTCTTCTAGCGAACCCCTACAATGAGCAGTTCTTC. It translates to CASSSPSLLANPYNEQFF.

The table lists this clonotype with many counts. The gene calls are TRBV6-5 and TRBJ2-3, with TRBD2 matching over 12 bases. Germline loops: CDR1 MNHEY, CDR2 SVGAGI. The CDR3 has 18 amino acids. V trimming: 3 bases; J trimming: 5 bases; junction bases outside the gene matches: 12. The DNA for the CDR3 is TGTGCCAGCAGTTATCTGGGGATACTAGCGGGGGGCGGAGATACGCAGTATTTT. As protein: CASSYLGILAGGGDTQYF.

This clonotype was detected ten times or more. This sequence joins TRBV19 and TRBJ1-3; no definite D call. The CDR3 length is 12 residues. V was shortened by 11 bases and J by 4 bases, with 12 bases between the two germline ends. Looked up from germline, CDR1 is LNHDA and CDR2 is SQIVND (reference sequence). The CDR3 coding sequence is TGTGCCTCGCCGGGGTCCGGAAACACCATATATTTT. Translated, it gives CASPGSGNTIYF.

This CDR3 reads CASSTTGEGYGYTF. The CDR3 bases are TGTGCCAGCAGTACAACAGGGGAGGGGTATGGCTACACCTTC. This rearrangement joins TRBV6-5 to TRBJ1-2; 7 bases align to TRBD1. Germline V lookup: CDR1 MNHEY, CDR2 SVGAGI. This CDR3 has 14 residues. The V and J ends lost 5 bases and 5 bases, in that order; junction bases with no gene match: 8.

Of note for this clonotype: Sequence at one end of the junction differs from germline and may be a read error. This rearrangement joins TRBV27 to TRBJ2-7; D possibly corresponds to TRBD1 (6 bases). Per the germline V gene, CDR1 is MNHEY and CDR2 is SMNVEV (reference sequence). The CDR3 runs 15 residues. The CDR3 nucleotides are TGTGCCAGCAGTTTATTACAGGACAGAACCTACGAGCAGTGCTTC. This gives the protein CASSLLQDRTYEQCF.

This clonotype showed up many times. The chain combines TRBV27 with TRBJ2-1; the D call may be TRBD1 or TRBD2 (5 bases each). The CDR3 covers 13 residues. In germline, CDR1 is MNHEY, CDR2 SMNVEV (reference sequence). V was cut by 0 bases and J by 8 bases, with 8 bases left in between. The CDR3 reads CASSLSGDHEQFF. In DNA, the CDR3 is TGTGCCAGCAGTTTATCGGGGGACCATGAGCAGTTCTTC.

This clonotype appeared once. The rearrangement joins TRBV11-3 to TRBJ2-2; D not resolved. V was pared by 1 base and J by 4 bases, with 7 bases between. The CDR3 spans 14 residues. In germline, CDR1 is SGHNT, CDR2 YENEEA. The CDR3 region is CASSLAFPTGELFF. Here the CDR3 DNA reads TGTGCCAGCAGCTTAGCTTTCCCCACCGGGGAGCTGTTTTTT.

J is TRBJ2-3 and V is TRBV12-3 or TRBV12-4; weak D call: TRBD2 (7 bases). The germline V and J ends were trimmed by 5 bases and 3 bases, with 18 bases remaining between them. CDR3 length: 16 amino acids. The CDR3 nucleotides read TGTGCCAGCAGTATAGTGGGGGGGGCCTATACAGATACGCAGTATTTT. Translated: CASSIVGGAYTDTQYF.